This TCR beta chain was sequenced during a study of OX40 agonist ivuxolimab in advanced cancers. This clone was counted a single time. The CDR3 contains 16 residues. The J segment lost 0 bases and the V segment lost 6 bases, leaving 7 bases of the junction unmatched. CDR1 is MNHNY, CDR2 SVGAGI, per germline (reference sequence). Assay: immunoSEQ multiplex PCR; the TCRdb copy retains only in-frame clones and omits some. The data contain about 150,000 clones, roughly 92% of them singletons. The sequence came from an adult with an advanced solid tumor such as melanoma, head and neck, liver or kidney cancer. Material: CD4+ or CD8+ T cells sorted from blood, obtained in a trial of the OX40 agonist ivuxolimab. This sequence joins TRBV6-6 and TRBJ1-3; TRBD1 matches at 8 bases. CDR3 protein: CASRPGQANSGNTIYF. The DNA of the CDR3 is TGTGCCAGCAGACCGGGACAGGCCAACTCTGGAAACACCATATATTTT.